Shown below are 20 T cell receptor beta chains from a single sample sequenced in a study of memory CD8 T cells in hepatitis C reinfection (dated by TCRdb to 2017 to 2019). The library was prepared using the immunoSEQ multiplex PCR assay. This is the immuneACCESS table as TCRdb keeps it, with only in-frame sequences that have V and J called. A part of the clones is gone; compared with another copy, unresolved V genes explain less than half, and the rest is unexplained. This sample gives 50,000 or so clones in total; around 92% of them show up just once. Approximately 1% of the sample is taken by the ten largest. The time point label on this specimen signifies: pre-reinfection, 55 to 20 weeks before reinfection detection. Sorted cells were sequenced directly ex vivo, with no in vitro expansion before TCR sequencing. The sequenced material came from naive CD8+ T cells sorted from blood. Taken with the paper, the label for cell subset or site translates to: total naive CD8+CD45RO- T cells. These receptors were taken from a man between 18 and 29 years old with hepatitis C virus infection.

This chain uses TRBV7-9 with TRBJ2-1; D may be TRBD1 (6 bases). The CDR3 totals 15 residues. From germline, CDR1 is SEHNR and CDR2 FQNEAQ (reference sequence). Trimming took off 7 bases at V and 6 bases at J, with 19 bases between the two ends. The CDR3 reads CASTLGTLEGNEQFF. CDR3 nucleotides: TGTGCCAGCACGCTTGGGACACTCGAGGGCAATGAGCAGTTCTTC.

This sequence joins TRBV5-4 and TRBJ2-5; 8 nucleotides agree with TRBD2. Germline-derived CDR1 and CDR2 are SGHNT and YYREEE (reference sequence). CDR3 length equals 14 residues. J lost 9 bases, V lost 1 base, and 8 bases had no gene match. In nucleotides, the CDR3 is TGTGCCAGCAGCTTGAGCGGGGGATCGAGGGCCCAGTACTTC. It codes for CASSLSGGSRAQYF.

This clone was observed a single time. The chain joins TRBV29-1 to TRBJ2-1; 8 bases align to TRBD2. CDR1 is SQVTM and CDR2 is ANQGSEA in the germline V gene. V lost 5 bases and J lost 6; bases outside the gene matches: 6. The CDR3 covers 13 residues. CDR3 sequence (DNA): TGCAGCGTTAACGGGGGGGCTAGCAATGAGCAGTTCTTC. This translates into CSVNGGASNEQFF.

The rearrangement uses TRBV7-2 and TRBJ2-7, with D tentatively TRBD2 (5 bases). The V and J ends lost 1 base and 2 bases respectively, with 9 bases between them. Germline CDR1 is SGHTA and CDR2 is FQGNSA. This CDR3 is 14 amino acids long. CDR3 region: CASSLVWRPYEQYF. In DNA, the CDR3 is TGTGCCAGCAGCTTAGTATGGAGGCCCTACGAGCAGTACTTC.

This clone was observed a single time. The rearrangement uses TRBV11-2 and TRBJ2-7; tentative D call: TRBD2 (5 bases). Trimming stripped 0 bases from V and 12 bases from J, with 15 bases between. This CDR3 region has 13 residues. CDR1 and CDR2 (germline): SGHAT, FQNNGV. The CDR3, as DNA: TGTGCCAGCAGCTTAGACCCGATCGGACTGTCGTACTTC. Amino acids: CASSLDPIGLSYF.

DNA for the CDR3: TGTGCCAGCAGTTACACGGAGAACACAGATACGCAGTATTTT. Translating it yields CASSYTENTDTQYF. The chain couples TRBV6-5 to TRBJ2-3, with D unclear. Germline V gene data show CDR1 as MNHEY and CDR2 as SVGAGI. The CDR3 runs to 14 residues. V gave up 2 bases and J gave up 2 bases, with 8 bases separating them.

The chain combines TRBV6-1 with TRBJ2-1; D call uncertain. The CDR3 has 15 residues. Germline V gene lookup returns CDR1 MNHNS and CDR2 SASEGT. V was pared by 2 bases and J by 8 bases, with 16 bases between. CDR3 residues: CASSEFESPTYEQFF. As DNA, the CDR3 is TGTGCCAGCAGTGAATTTGAGTCCCCCACTTATGAGCAGTTCTTC.

The V call is TRBV30, the J call TRBJ2-7; D remains unclear. V was cut by 0 bases and J by 6 bases, with 12 bases left in between. CDR1 GTSNPN and CDR2 SVGIG come from the germline V gene (reference sequence). This CDR3 spans 13 amino acids. CDR3: CAWSVYPGGEQYV. Written as DNA, the CDR3 is TGTGCCTGGAGTGTATACCCGGGTGGCGAGCAGTACGTC.

The chain is built from TRBV7-9 and TRBJ2-1, with TRBD2 identical over 12 bases. The length of the CDR3 is 17 residues. Germline CDR1 SEHNR, CDR2 FQNEAQ (reference sequence). The trim removed 5 bases at V and 5 bases at J, leaving 10 bases unmatched. CDR3 nucleotide sequence: TGTGCCAGCAGCCCCGGACTAGCGGGACCGTCCCACAATGAGCAGTTCTTC. Encoded protein: CASSPGLAGPSHNEQFF.

In the case of this clone: At the DNA level, this CDR3 is encoded by other sequences in the same sample as well. The chain combines TRBV4-3 with TRBJ2-2, with 7 positions matching TRBD1. The germline V gene has CDR1 LGHNA and CDR2 YSLEER. This CDR3 region has 15 residues. V shed 0 bases, J shed 3 bases, and the junction held 1 base outside the gene matches. CDR3 sequence: CASSQDRGYTGELFF. CDR3 sequence (DNA): TGCGCCAGCAGCCAAGACAGGGGGTACACCGGGGAGCTGTTTTTT.

This chain connects TRBV28 to TRBJ2-7, with TRBD1 matching over 10 bases. The germline V gene has CDR1 MDHEN and CDR2 SYDVKM. V was pared by 6 bases and J by 2 bases, with 7 bases of the junction left unmatched. This CDR3 comprises 15 residues. The CDR3 DNA is TGTGCCAGCAGCCAGACAGGGGGCAGAACCTACGAGCAGTACTTC. Translating it yields CASSQTGGRTYEQYF.

This clone was picked up one time. V usage is TRBV27 and J usage is TRBJ1-6; tentatively, D is TRBD1 (5 bases). Between the trimmed V and J ends, which lost 6 bases and 7 bases, there was a span of 10 bases. CDR3 length: 13 amino acids. Per germline, CDR1 MNHEY and CDR2 SMNVEV (reference sequence). The CDR3 protein is CASSRGWNSPLHF. For the CDR3, the DNA is TGTGCCAGCAGCCGGGGGTGGAATTCACCCCTCCACTTT.

The chain employs TRBV15 and TRBJ1-4; TRBD1 agrees at 7 bases. There are 15 residues in the CDR3. V lost 3 bases, J lost 4 bases, and 5 bases stayed unmatched. The germline V gene has CDR1 LNHNV and CDR2 YYDKDF (reference sequence). The CDR3 DNA is TGTGCCACCAGCAGGGCCGGGGACAGTAATGAAAAACTGTTTTTT. Its translation is CATSRAGDSNEKLFF.

V and J are TRBV11-2 and TRBJ2-3, with D hard to call. V lost 5 bases and J 0 bases, leaving 15 bases between the germline ends. CDR1 is SGHAT, CDR2 FQNNGV, per germline. This CDR3 region has 16 residues. The CDR3: CASSPYAIVSTDTQYF. CDR3 nucleotide sequence: TGTGCCAGCAGCCCCTATGCCATCGTTAGCACAGATACGCAGTATTTT.

DNA for the CDR3: TGTGCCAGCAGCGTTGGAGGGAGGACCGGGGAGCTGTTTTTT. Amino acid sequence: CASSVGGRTGELFF. The J gene is TRBJ2-2, the V gene TRBV9; a possible D gene is TRBD2 (6 bases). The CDR3 has 14 amino acids. The germline V gene has CDR1 SGDLS and CDR2 YYNGEE. Trimming shortened V by 2 bases and J by 5 bases, and 10 bases separated the two germline ends. The whole variable domain, remainder taken from reference TRBV9 and TRBJ2-2, is DSGVTQTPKHLITATGQRVTLRCSPRSGDLSVYWYQQSLDQGLQFLIQYYNGEERAKGNILERFSAQQFPDLHSELNLSSLELGDSALYFCASSVGGRTGELFFGEGSRLTVL.

V and J are TRBV28 and TRBJ2-1, with 7 bases identical to TRBD1. Germline V gene sequence: CDR1 MDHEN, CDR2 SYDVKM. Germline trimming cut 1 base from V and 3 bases from J; bases unmatched to any gene: 0. This CDR3 spans 14 amino acids. The CDR3 DNA reads TGTGCCAGCAGTTTATCAGGGGGCTACAATGAGCAGTTCTTC. Protein product: CASSLSGGYNEQFF. The full variable domain, its missing parts supplied by reference TRBV28 and TRBJ2-1, is DVKVTQSSRYLVKRTGEKVFLECVQDMDHENMFWYRQDPGLGLRLIYFSYDVKMKEKGDIPEGYSVSREKKERFSLILESASTNQTSMYLCASSLSGGYNEQFFGPGTRLTVL.

The chain employs TRBV6-1 and TRBJ2-2; 7 bases are a match to TRBD2. Germline V gene sequence: CDR1 MNHNS, CDR2 SASEGT. The CDR3 is 16 residues long. The junction had 7 bases not matched to a gene; V was cut back by 1 base and J by 5 bases. The CDR3 sequence is CASSEGLLALTGELFF. DNA of the CDR3: TGTGCCAGCAGTGAAGGGCTACTAGCGCTTACCGGGGAGCTGTTTTTT.

This chain uses TRBV28 with TRBJ1-1; D is undetermined. The germline gives CDR1 MDHEN, CDR2 SYDVKM. V gave up 5 bases and J gave up 0 bases, with 19 bases separating them. The CDR3 length is 17 residues. The CDR3 nucleotides are TGTGCCAGCAGTCGTGTGGGCGCGGGGATCATGAACACTGAAGCTTTCTTT. As protein: CASSRVGAGIMNTEAFF. Variable domain in full (rest from reference TRBV28 and TRBJ1-1): DVKVTQSSRYLVKRTGEKVFLECVQDMDHENMFWYRQDPGLGLRLIYFSYDVKMKEKGDIPEGYSVSREKKERFSLILESASTNQTSMYLCASSRVGAGIMNTEAFFGQGTRLTVV.

The chain combines TRBV7-8 with TRBJ1-3; D unclear. Trimming took off 4 bases at V and 6 bases at J, with 10 bases between the two ends. Germline values: CDR1 SGHVS, CDR2 FQNEAQ. The CDR3 spans 13 residues. CDR3 bases: TGTGCCAGCAGCTCCCTCTCAGAAAACACCATATATTTT. As protein: CASSSLSENTIYF.

This clone was counted a few times. The chain uses TRBV4-3 and TRBJ1-1, with unresolved D. The CDR3 spans 15 residues. Trimming shortened V by 1 base and J by 4 bases, and 13 bases separated the two germline ends. Germline V gives CDR1 LGHNA, CDR2 YSLEER. The CDR3 sequence is CASSQGALGSTEAFF. CDR3 nucleotide sequence: TGCGCCAGCAGCCAAGGGGCACTAGGGAGCACTGAAGCTTTCTTT.